The 16 T cell receptor beta chains in this list originate from one sample, sequenced in a study of identical twins. TCRdb called the 5' RACE reads again in MiXCR, with one record for every CDR3 protein. The sample lists nearly 900,000 distinct CDR3 sequences, 10% to 15% seen once, with about 1.5% in the top ten. These sequences were also reported in another study, on yellow fever vaccine responses in identical twins.

The sample consisted of PBMCs. The source of these receptors is a woman younger than 35 in good health.

J is TRBJ2-2 and V is TRBV5-6; 8 nucleotides agree with TRBD1. This CDR3 contains 16 residues. Germline V CDR1 and CDR2: SGHDT, YYEEEE. With 3 bases clipped from V and 1 base from J, the junction kept 5 bases outside the gene matches. DNA for the CDR3: TGTGCCAGCAGCTATGGACAGGGAGGGAACACCGGGGAGCTGTTTTTT. This translates into CASSYGQGGNTGELFF. Filled out from reference TRBV5-6 and TRBJ2-2, the complete variable domain reads DAGVTQSPTHLIKTRGQQVTLRCSPKSGHDTVSWYQQALGQGPQFIFQYYEEEERQRGNFPDRFSGHQFPNYSSELNVNALLLGDSALYLCASSYGQGGNTGELFFGEGSRLTVL.

This clonotype was seen a few times. This chain joins TRBV5-1 and TRBJ2-1; 9 positions match TRBD2. The CDR3 has 17 residues. Germline V gene sequence: CDR1 SGHRS, CDR2 YFSETQ. With 0 bases clipped from V and 3 bases from J, the junction kept 7 bases outside the gene matches. In DNA form, the CDR3 reads TGCGCCAGCAGCTTGGAGGCTAGCGGGACTGTCTACAATGAGCAGTTCTTC. Protein sequence: CASSLEASGTVYNEQFF.

The chain combines TRBV27 with TRBJ2-7; D is perhaps TRBD1 (6 bases). Trimming left V 4 bases short and J 4 bases short, with 20 bases between. Germline loops: CDR1 MNHEY, CDR2 SMNVEV (reference sequence). CDR3 length equals 16 residues. CDR3 residues: CASSSRDAGDPYEQYF. The CDR3 region has the DNA TGTGCCAGCAGTTCTCGGGACGCAGGGGACCCATACGAGCAGTACTTC.

The genes are TRBV4-1 and TRBJ2-3, with TRBD2 matching 7 bases. Germline assignment: CDR1 MGHRA and CDR2 YSYEKL. V lost 1 base and J lost 2; bases outside the gene matches: 3. The CDR3 totals 15 residues. DNA of the CDR3: TGCGCCAGCAGCCAAGCAGGGACTAACACAGATACGCAGTATTTT. Its translation: CASSQAGTNTDTQYF.

Only a few counts were recorded for this clonotype. This chain connects TRBV2 to TRBJ2-2, with D unclear. The CDR3 has 10 amino acids. The germline V and J ends were trimmed by 4 bases and 9 bases, with 3 bases remaining between them. The V gene's germline CDR1 is SNHLY and CDR2 FYNNEI. The CDR3 here is CASSGRELFF. The CDR3 nucleotides read TGTGCCAGCAGTGGAAGGGAGCTGTTTTTT.

This chain connects TRBV20-1 to TRBJ2-2; D not resolved. Trimming stripped 0 bases from V and 7 bases from J, with 6 bases between. The CDR3 sequence is 12 residues long. From germline, CDR1 is DFQATT and CDR2 SNEGSKA (reference sequence). CDR3 coding DNA: TGCAGTGCTAGAGATCCCGACGGGGAGCTGTTTTTT. Translating it yields CSARDPDGELFF.

The CDR3 sequence: CARRMDRGFNSPLHF. The CDR3 region has the DNA TGTGCCAGAAGAATGGACAGGGGATTCAATTCACCCCTCCACTTT. The chain couples TRBV21-1 to TRBJ1-6; TRBD1 is the table's D call and was not checked against the DNA. TRBV21-1 is labeled a pseudogene. The CDR3 extends over 15 amino acids.

The chain joins TRBV5-1 to TRBJ2-2; 9 bases map to TRBD2. Trimming took 5 bases from V and 7 from J; bases not matched to a gene: 9. Germline CDR1 is SGHRS and CDR2 is YFSETQ. This CDR3 comprises 15 residues. The CDR3 DNA reads TGCGCCAGCAGGGAAGATAGCGGGAGTAACGGGGAGCTGTTTTTT. It is translated as CASREDSGSNGELFF.

CDR3 in amino acids: CASTGQGVSTNEKLFF. DNA for the CDR3: TGTGCCAGCACGGGGCAGGGAGTCTCAACTAATGAAAAACTGTTTTTT. The chain carries TRBV7-9 and TRBJ1-4; TRBD1 is a possible D gene (5 bases). The germline gives CDR1 SEHNR, CDR2 FQNEAQ (reference sequence). The CDR3 has 16 residues. V lost 7 bases to trimming and J lost 0 bases, with 15 bases between them. The full variable domain, with the rest looked up from reference TRBV7-9 and TRBJ1-4, is DTGVSQNPRHKITKRGQNVTFRCDPISEHNRLYWYRQTLGQGPEFLTYFQNEAQLEKSRLLSDRFSAERPKGSFSTLEIQRTEQGDSAMYLCASTGQGVSTNEKLFFGSGTQLSVL.

Ten or more counts support this clonotype. V is TRBV18 and J is TRBJ2-1; no reliable D call. Germline V lookup: CDR1 KGHSH, CDR2 LQKENI. V was shortened by 1 base and J by 0 bases, with 7 bases between the two germline ends. The CDR3 spans 15 residues. The CDR3 protein is CASSPLAGSYNEQFF. The CDR3 DNA reads TGTGCCAGCTCACCACTAGCAGGCTCCTACAATGAGCAGTTCTTC.

The V call is TRBV6-1, the J call TRBJ1-6; tentatively, D is TRBD1 (5 bases). Per the germline V gene, CDR1 is MNHNS and CDR2 is SASEGT. With 6 bases removed from V and 8 bases from J, the gap between germline ends came to 17 bases. This CDR3 has 15 amino acids. The CDR3 DNA is TGTGCCAGCAGGGCCGGGACTCGTAGGGATTCACCCCTCCACTTT. This translates into CASRAGTRRDSPLHF.

This clonotype was counted at least ten times. The chain couples TRBV11-2 to TRBJ2-2; D perhaps matches TRBD2 (6 bases). The CDR3 runs 18 residues. Germline lookup yields CDR1 SGHAT and CDR2 FQNNGV. V dropped 2 bases and J dropped 2 bases, with 18 bases sitting between them. The CDR3 DNA is TGTGCCAGCAGCTTAAATATCATTAGCGGCTCCAACACCGGGGAGCTGTTTTTT. Protein product: CASSLNIISGSNTGELFF.

CDR3: CASSQARGSYNEQFF. CDR3 nucleotide sequence: TGCGCCAGCAGCCAAGCGAGGGGCTCCTACAATGAGCAGTTCTTC. The chain uses TRBV4-1 and TRBJ2-1; the D gene could be TRBD1 or TRBD2 (5 bases each). The CDR3 sequence is 15 residues long. Trimming pared 1 base from V and 0 bases from J, leaving 7 bases between. Germline-derived CDR1 and CDR2 are MGHRA and YSYEKL.

This clonotype was seen more than once but under ten times. CDR3: CASSYRQASPKNIQYF. Written as DNA, the CDR3 is TGTGCCAGCAGTTACCGACAGGCTAGCCCCAAAAACATTCAGTACTTC. The chain combines TRBV6-5 with TRBJ2-4; TRBD1 might be the D (6 bases). Trimming left V 2 bases short and J 2 bases short, with 13 bases between. Germline CDR1 MNHEY, CDR2 SVGAGI. The length of the CDR3 is 16 residues.

This chain joins TRBV28 and TRBJ2-4, with 9 nucleotides matching TRBD2. The CDR3 runs 17 residues. V dropped 6 bases and J dropped 1; count of bases not matched to a gene: 10. In germline, CDR1 is MDHEN, CDR2 SYDVKM. The CDR3 DNA reads as TGTGCCAGCAGGGAACCGGGACTAGCTTTCGCCAAAAACATTCAGTACTTC. Translated, it gives CASREPGLAFAKNIQYF.

This clonotype was observed many times. The V call is TRBV11-2, the J call TRBJ2-7; 11 bases align to TRBD2. Germline V gene data show CDR1 as SGHAT and CDR2 as FQNNGV. The CDR3 is 16 amino acids. Trimming at V came to 4 bases and at J to 3 bases, leaving 8 bases not matched to a gene. CDR3 in DNA: TGTGCCAGCAGCTCCACTGGGACTAGCGGATACTACGAGCAGTACTTC. Translated: CASSSTGTSGYYEQYF.